The next 14 T cell receptor beta chains were all read from a single sample in a study of blood T cell repertoires in COVID-19. This table comes from immunoSEQ multiplex PCR, and its TCRdb copy is limited to in-frame clones, with some not included. The sample lists over 200,000 clones, 75% to 90% occurring once. The sequenced sample was peripheral blood. These receptors were taken from a woman in her twenties or thirties who had recovered from COVID-19.

This clone appeared a few times. The chain is built from TRBV18 and TRBJ1-6, with TRBD1 matching 10 bases. CDR1 and CDR2 (germline): KGHSH, LQKENI. The CDR3 runs 15 residues. V was clipped by 6 bases and J by 7 bases; unmatched bases: 6. The DNA of the CDR3 is TGTGCCAGCTCCTTTCTGGGACAGGGGAATTCACCCCTCCACTTT. Translating gives CASSFLGQGNSPLHF. The full variable domain, in which reference TRBV18 and TRBJ1-6 provide the parts outside the CDR3, is NAGVMQNPRHLVRRRGQEARLRCSPMKGHSHVYWYRQLPEEGLKFMVYLQKENIIDESGMPKERFSAEFPKEGPSILRIQQVVRGDSAAYFCASSFLGQGNSPLHFGNGTRLTVT.

The chain couples TRBV30 to TRBJ2-7, with D maybe TRBD2 (6 bases). CDR1 is GTSNPN and CDR2 is SVGIG in the germline V gene (reference sequence). V gave up 2 bases and J gave up 0 bases, with 14 bases separating them. The length of the CDR3 is 15 residues. As DNA, the CDR3 is TGTGCCTGGAGTATTCCAGGGACTTTCTCCTACGAGCAGTACTTC. It yields the protein CAWSIPGTFSYEQYF.

The chain carries TRBV19 and TRBJ2-1, with D possibly matching TRBD2 (6 bases). The length of the CDR3 is 17 residues. V lost 6 bases, J lost 0 bases, and 18 bases lay in between. Germline V lookup: CDR1 LNHDA, CDR2 SQIVND (reference sequence). The CDR3 sequence is CASSRFGGRSSYNEQFF. The DNA for the CDR3 is TGTGCCAGTAGCAGGTTCGGGGGTCGTAGCTCCTACAATGAGCAGTTCTTC.

The V call is TRBV7-2, the J call TRBJ2-3; 7 nucleotides match TRBD2. V shed 2 bases, J shed 3 bases, and the junction held 5 bases outside the gene matches. Per germline, CDR1 SGHTA and CDR2 FQGNSA. The CDR3 is 15 residues long. The CDR3 DNA sequence: TGTGCCAGCAGCTTATTTGGCGGGGGAACAGATACGCAGTATTTT. This translates into CASSLFGGGTDTQYF.

This chain connects TRBV2 to TRBJ1-1, with D maybe TRBD1 (5 bases). The CDR3 covers 13 residues. Germline assignment: CDR1 SNHLY and CDR2 FYNNEI. Trimming took 6 bases from V and 10 from J, leaving 18 bases between them. CDR3 protein: CASRGTGTGGAFF. Written as DNA, the CDR3 is TGTGCCAGCAGAGGGACGGGGACGGGGGGAGCTTTCTTT.

V gene TRBV5-1 combines with J gene TRBJ2-3, with TRBD2 as a possible D gene (5 bases). This CDR3 region has 15 residues. The V and J ends lost 0 bases and 3 bases respectively, with 11 bases between them. The germline CDR1 and CDR2 sequences are SGHRS and YFSETQ. CDR3: CASSLVRVGTDTQYF. The CDR3 nucleotides read TGCGCCAGCAGCTTGGTGAGGGTTGGGACAGATACGCAGTATTTT.

The V call is TRBV5-1, the J call TRBJ2-5; 8 positions agree with TRBD2. J lost 5 bases, V lost 6 bases, and 9 bases had no gene match. Germline CDR1 is SGHRS and CDR2 is YFSETQ. CDR3 length: 14 amino acids. CDR3 nucleotides: TGCGCCAGCACCCTCCGGGGGGGAGTGGAGACCCAGTACTTC. Its translation is CASTLRGGVETQYF. The complete variable domain, with remaining parts taken from reference TRBV5-1 and TRBJ2-5, reads KAGVTQTPRYLIKTRGQQVTLSCSPISGHRSVSWYQQTPGQGLQFLFEYFSETQRNKGNFPGRFSGRQFSNSRSEMNVSTLELGDSALYLCASTLRGGVETQYFGPGTRLLVL.

The chain is built from TRBV7-3 and TRBJ1-6; 8 positions match TRBD1. Germline V lookup: CDR1 SGHTA, CDR2 FQGTGA. V lost 2 bases to trimming and J lost 7 bases; unmatched junction nucleotides: 1. This CDR3 spans 14 amino acids. CDR3 protein: CASSLDRGNSPLHF. The CDR3 nucleotides read TGTGCCAGCAGCTTAGACAGGGGAAATTCACCCCTCCACTTT.

The chain's CDR3 is CASSSSTGQPQHF. The CDR3, as DNA: TGTGCCAGCAGTTCAAGTACCGGGCAGCCCCAGCATTTT. The rearrangement uses TRBV12-3 or TRBV12-4 and TRBJ1-5; unclear D gene. This CDR3 comprises 13 residues. Between the trimmed V and J ends, which lost 4 bases and 7 bases, there was a span of 11 bases.

V is TRBV15 and J is TRBJ1-1; no definite D call. This CDR3 comprises 15 residues. Germline V gene lookup returns CDR1 LNHNV and CDR2 YYDKDF (reference sequence). The V gene lost 1 base and the J gene lost 4 bases, with 13 bases spanning the gap. Here the CDR3 DNA reads TGTGCCACCAGCAGAGCGCGCGCCCGACTCACTGAAGCTTTCTTT. Protein product: CATSRARARLTEAFF.

This rearrangement joins TRBV27 to TRBJ2-6, with D hard to call. From germline, CDR1 is MNHEY and CDR2 SMNVEV (reference sequence). Trimming cost V 7 bases and J 2 bases, with 6 bases left between them. This CDR3 is 13 amino acids long. CDR3 in amino acids: CASTPAGANVLTF. CDR3 DNA: TGTGCCAGCACCCCCGCTGGGGCCAACGTCCTGACTTTC.

The chain carries TRBV9 and TRBJ1-1; possible D gene TRBD1, 5 bases. The V and J ends lost 3 bases and 5 bases respectively, with 11 bases between them. Germline values: CDR1 SGDLS, CDR2 YYNGEE. This CDR3 has 13 residues. Written as DNA, the CDR3 is TGTGCCAGCAGCGCCATCCGGGGGACTGAAGCTTTCTTT. Amino acid sequence: CASSAIRGTEAFF.

This chain connects TRBV18 to TRBJ1-1; tentatively, D is TRBD1 (5 bases). Trimming removed 3 bases from V and 1 base from J, with 12 bases in between. CDR1 is KGHSH and CDR2 is LQKENI in the germline V gene. The CDR3 has 15 residues. In DNA form, the CDR3 reads TGTGCCAGCTCACCGGGGGGGGATCGGAACACTGAAGCTTTCTTT. It is translated as CASSPGGDRNTEAFF.

This chain joins TRBV6-6 and TRBJ2-7; D perhaps matches TRBD1 (7 bases). This CDR3 is 13 amino acids long. V dropped 7 bases and J dropped 3 bases, with 13 bases sitting between them. Germline assignment: CDR1 MNHNY and CDR2 SVGAGI (reference sequence). CDR3 bases: TGTGCCAGCAACGCGGGACAGCGCTACGAGCAGTACTTC. Translated, it gives CASNAGQRYEQYF.